The sequence of this T cell receptor beta chain was determined in a study of blood T cells in healthy people across ages (dated by TCRdb to 2015 to 2017). General notes on the study: Template switching captured roughly one uniquely barcoded TCR beta cDNA molecule per two T cells in model experiments. The study measured age-related changes in TCR beta repertoire diversity using deep sequencing normalized with unique cDNA molecular identifiers. The donors were divided into four age groups: young (average approximately 16 years), middle-aged (about 39), aged (around 67) and long-lived (roughly 88). To avoid experimental bias, donors of different ages were spread randomly across the sequencing lanes. Using the same blood draw, the study looked at two additional independent replicas of 1 million unique cDNA reads for two donors, one aged 18 to 30 and the other aged 80 or older. What the work shows at the level of the full study, not this receptor alone: As age increased, observed TCR beta diversity per million T cells dropped in a roughly linear way, and a significant reduction was already evident by age about 40. Total diversity estimates from one million sequenced T cells were considered lower bounds and underestimates. Because the CMV infection status of the donors was unknown, age-related changes in expanded clonotypes may potentially have been confounded. A strong correlation was found between observed TCR beta diversity and the percentage of naive T cells measured by flow cytometry. The long-lived group showed more naive CD4+ T cells, fewer expanded clones and increased TCR diversity than the aged group, suggesting age selection. Conclusive comparison of naive and antigen-experienced compartments was prevented by the profiling of bulk unsorted PBMCs.

Library preparation employed 5' RACE. The listed sequencing device is Illumina HiSeq 2500. A second PCR of about 7 to 12 cycles was run with a J-beta primer mix and a sample-barcoded 5' primer. Each TCR beta cDNA molecule received a unique molecular identifier from a template-switch 5' adaptor carrying 12 random nucleotides. At least 2.5 million CDR3-containing paired-end reads were obtained from each sample. First-strand cDNA synthesis was performed from all RNA using the Mint cDNA synthesis kit, with priming by a TRBC-specific oligonucleotide. After uracil-DNA glycosylase treatment, a first 18-cycle PCR used universal primers M1SS and BC2_uni_R on all cDNA. For the original study's pipeline: Normalization of each sample was performed by random selection of 1 million high-quality reads, each carrying a distinct molecular identifier. Reads sharing molecular identifiers were discarded rather than binned into consensus sequences. MiTCR, run with a Q25 quality threshold and the strictest error-elimination algorithm, handled CDR3 identification, clonotype clustering and error correction. Lower-bound total TCR beta diversity was estimated with a nonparametric unseen species model using Euler transformation. TCRdb trimmed public reads at Q25 via fastp, called clones via MiXCR and kept in-frame beta chains. Identical CDR3 proteins give one entry, which carries the most common genes and DNA. Clone size and V and J calls follow TCRdb, not the original study. The sample table records about 1,000,000 distinct CDR3 sequences; more than 40% of these occur just once. The biggest ten clones account for about 20% of the sample.

Systemically healthy Caucasian individuals from Russia, approximately 39 in total and aged about 6 to 100 years, were included as donors. Each donor gave about 11 milliliters of peripheral blood, drawn into EDTA-treated Vacutainer tubes. Ficoll-Paque density-gradient centrifugation was used to isolate PBMCs, with at least 6 million per sample. Total RNA was extracted from PBMCs with Trizol reagent, with at least 5 micrograms obtained per sample. Naive CD45RAhigh/CD27high T cell percentages were measured by flow cytometry on a PBMC aliquot from every donor. This clonotype has a handful of counts. Which antigen it targets is not known. The input lacks base qualities; no much larger clone sits a single base away. V has 5 bases trimmed and J has 4 bases trimmed; junction bases matching no gene number 10. The CDR3 spans 15 residues, from the cysteine through the phenylalanine. Of all the DNA, just the CDR3 is kept, 45 bases in frame from base 1. As encoded in the germline V gene (reference sequence), CDR1 is DFQATT while CDR2 is SNEGSKA.

Input material: blood. The chain uses TRBV20-1 and TRBJ2-1, and TRBD1 aligns with 8 junction nucleotides. This receptor was taken from a woman aged 55-69 years in good health. The sequence in DNA is TGCAGTGCTGAGCACGGGACAGGTTTTTACAATGAGCAGTTCTTC. It is translated as CSAEHGTGFYNEQFF.